This TCR beta chain was found in a study of shared clonotypes between healthy human individuals. Germline loops: CDR1 LNHNV, CDR2 YYDKDF (reference sequence). The CDR3 has 12 residues. Trimming pared 0 bases from V and 8 bases from J, leaving 7 bases between. Study-wide results and caveats: Among several donors, approximately 5% of naive CD4 clonotypes were found in common. Rarefaction curves obtained for sorted subsets showed sequencing incomplete despite large depth.

Researchers ran the assay at a deep level. This table comes from immunoSEQ multiplex PCR, and its TCRdb copy is limited to in-frame clones, with some not included. This table holds approximately 1,500,000 clones, approximately 98% found once. Concerning this clone: The antigen is undetermined. The sample contains more than one DNA sequence encoding this CDR3.

The sample consisted of naive CD4+ T cells sorted from blood. Subset of the sample: CD45RA+ positively selected. The rearrangement links TRBV15 to TRBJ1-1; no reliable D call. The receptor comes from a man aged 25 to 40 in good health. CDR3 amino acids: CATSRDLAEAFF. In DNA form, the CDR3 reads TGTGCCACCAGCAGAGATCTTGCCGAAGCTTTCTTT.